This T cell receptor beta chain was found in a study of beta chain features in type 1 diabetes. The authors reverse transcribed all of the isolated RNA, so sequencing captured expressed TCRB transcripts. Only in-frame clones appear in the TCRdb table, and some are missing; sequencing was by immunoSEQ multiplex PCR. The sample includes about 160,000 clones, 7.5% to 9.5% of them seen just once. Germline-derived CDR1 and CDR2 are SGHNT and YYREEE (reference sequence). The V end lost 4 bases, the J end lost 0 bases, and 13 bases lay between the germline ends. CDR3 length: 16 amino acids. This clonotype was sampled from a woman between 18 and 29 years old in good health. The specimen sequenced was central memory CD4+ T cells from blood. The chain carries TRBV5-4 and TRBJ1-4; D possibly corresponds to TRBD1 (5 bases). Here the CDR3 DNA reads TGTGCCAGCAGCCAAGCATCGGGGGCAACTAATGAAAAACTGTTTTTT. Translated, it gives CASSQASGATNEKLFF.